Following are 23 T cell receptor beta chains from one sample sequenced in a study of regulatory T cells in long-lasting Graves disease. Time point described: newly diagnosed GD, antithyroid drugs for less than 3 months. RNA from PBMCs was the source of the TCR library. TCR beta libraries were built with iRepertoire HTBI primers and Arm-PCR of CDR3 regions. TCRdb recomputed calls from the multiplex PCR reads with MiXCR, one row per CDR3 protein. The sample consists of 500,000 or so distinct CDR3 sequences, 15% to 20% of them appearing once. The same data also contributed to another study, on T cells in Graves' hyperthyroidism and ophthalmopathy.

Source: peripheral blood mononuclear cells (PBMCs), taken at new diagnosis, from a patient treated with antithyroid drugs. These receptors came from a woman aged 35-65 years with Graves disease.

V usage is TRBV7-2 and J usage is TRBJ1-4; D call uncertain. Trimming cost V 3 bases and J 0 bases, with 8 bases left between them. Looked up from germline, CDR1 is SGHTA and CDR2 is FQGNSA. This CDR3 region has 15 residues. For the CDR3, the DNA is TGTGCCAGCAGCTTGAGGACGACAACTAATGAAAAACTGTTTTTT. Its translation: CASSLRTTTNEKLFF.

V gene TRBV20-1 combines with J gene TRBJ1-3, with TRBD1 identical over 7 bases. The CDR3 has 13 amino acids. CDR1 is DFQATT and CDR2 is SNEGSKA in the germline V gene (reference sequence). V shed 3 bases, J shed 4 bases, and the junction held 3 bases outside the gene matches. The CDR3 DNA is TGCAGTGCTAGGGGGACAGCCGGAAACACCATATATTTT. Encoded protein: CSARGTAGNTIYF.

The chain carries TRBV30 and TRBJ2-1; 10 bases are shared with TRBD2. The CDR3 totals 16 residues. V gave up 4 bases and J gave up 0 bases; unmatched junction bases: 6. CDR1 and CDR2 from the germline V gene are GTSNPN and SVGIG (reference sequence). This chain's CDR3 is CAWNQLAGSSYNEQFF. Here the CDR3 DNA reads TGTGCCTGGAACCAACTAGCGGGGAGCTCCTACAATGAGCAGTTCTTC. The complete variable domain, with remaining parts taken from reference TRBV30 and TRBJ2-1, reads SQTIHQWPATLVQPVGSPLSLECTVEGTSNPNLYWYRQAAGRGLQLLFYSVGIGQISSEVPQNLSASRPQDRQFILSSKKLLLSDSGFYLCAWNQLAGSSYNEQFFGPGTRLTVL.

This clonotype was seen at least ten times. The genes are TRBV3-1 and TRBJ1-5; D is undetermined. The CDR3 loop spans 14 amino acids. Germline lookup yields CDR1 LGHDT and CDR2 YNNKEL (reference sequence). Trimming left V 8 bases short and J 3 bases short, with 14 bases between. CDR3 sequence reads: CASEKKGSNQPQHF. CDR3 sequence (DNA): TGTGCCAGCGAGAAAAAAGGGTCCAATCAGCCCCAGCATTTT.

The rearrangement uses TRBV27 and TRBJ2-3, with D unresolved. The CDR3 covers 22 residues. Looked up from germline, CDR1 is MNHEY and CDR2 is SMNVEV (reference sequence). V lost 1 base and J lost 0, with 29 bases in between. CDR3 amino acids: CASSLFPVVHPPPPFSTDTQYF. CDR3 sequence (DNA): TGTGCCAGCAGTTTATTCCCGGTAGTTCACCCTCCGCCACCCTTTAGCACAGATACGCAGTATTTT.

This clonotype was seen a handful of times. The chain couples TRBV4-1 to TRBJ2-1, with 10 bases lining up with TRBD2. The CDR3 extends over 15 amino acids. V lost 4 bases to trimming and J lost 6 bases; unmatched junction nucleotides: 6. Germline CDR1 and CDR2: MGHRA and YSYEKL. CDR3 sequence reads: CASSLAGGLGNEQFF. The CDR3 coding sequence is TGCGCCAGCAGCCTAGCGGGGGGTTTAGGCAATGAGCAGTTCTTC.

This clonotype has at least ten counts. The chain combines TRBV6-5 with TRBJ1-1; D not resolved. V was shortened by 2 bases and J by 1 base, with 8 bases between the two germline ends. The germline gives CDR1 MNHEY, CDR2 SVGAGI. This CDR3 comprises 14 residues. CDR3 loop: CASSYSFPNTEAFF. In nucleotides, the CDR3 is TGTGCCAGCAGTTACAGTTTCCCGAACACTGAAGCTTTCTTT.

J is TRBJ1-2 and V is TRBV7-9; D remains ambiguous. This CDR3 spans 12 amino acids. V gave up 5 bases and J gave up 7 bases, with 11 bases separating them. The germline V gene has CDR1 SEHNR and CDR2 FQNEAQ (reference sequence). CDR3 in amino acids: CASSRVTLGYTF. The CDR3 nucleotides read TGTGCCAGCAGCCGAGTAACCCTTGGCTACACCTTC.

Turning to this clonotype: This may be a read error: a much more frequent sequence differs by one nucleotide. CDR3 DNA: TGTGCCAGCAGCTTACATCTCCAGGGGGCCAGGAACACCGGGGAGCTGTTTTTT. The encoded protein is CASSLHLQGARNTGELFF. This chain links TRBV7-3 with TRBJ2-2, with 8 bases matching TRBD1. V trimming: 2 bases; J trimming: 1 base; junction bases outside the gene matches: 9. Per the germline V gene, CDR1 is SGHTA and CDR2 is FQGTGA. This CDR3 has 18 amino acids.

To note about this clonotype: A much larger clone lies a single base off, so this may be a read error. The V and J genes are TRBV28 and TRBJ2-1; unclear D gene. The CDR3 consists of 14 residues. In germline, CDR1 is MDHEN, CDR2 SYDVKM. V shed 3 bases and J shed 2 bases, with 8 bases lying between them. The CDR3 sequence: CASSLNGAYNEQFF. CDR3 sequence (DNA): TGTGCCAGCAGTTTGAACGGCGCCTACAATGAGCAGTTCTTC.

This rearrangement joins TRBV3-1 to TRBJ1-2, with TRBD1 matching over 8 bases. V shed 5 bases and J 4 bases; nucleotides not matched to a gene: 9. There are 15 residues in the CDR3. Looked up from germline, CDR1 is LGHDT and CDR2 is YNNKEL (reference sequence). The CDR3 sequence: CASSSRDRPAYGYTF. For the CDR3, the DNA is TGTGCCAGCAGCTCCCGGGACAGGCCAGCCTATGGCTACACCTTC. Drawing the rest from reference TRBV3-1 and TRBJ1-2, the complete variable domain is DTAVSQTPKYLVTQMGNDKSIKCEQNLGHDTMYWYKQDSKKFLKIMFSYNNKELIINETVPNRFSPKSPDKAHLNLHINSLELGDSAVYFCASSSRDRPAYGYTFGSGTRLTVV.

This chain connects TRBV3-1 to TRBJ2-1; 15 nucleotides line up with TRBD2. This CDR3 spans 17 amino acids. Germline-derived CDR1 and CDR2 are LGHDT and YNNKEL (reference sequence). The V and J ends lost 4 bases and 8 bases, in that order; junction bases with no gene match: 9. The CDR3 DNA sequence: TGTGCCAGCAGCCCCTGGACTAGCGGGGGGGCCTGGGATGAGCAGTTCTTC. Translated: CASSPWTSGGAWDEQFF.

This clonotype was seen more than once but under ten times. This rearrangement joins TRBV29-1 to TRBJ1-4; D is ambiguous. Germline values: CDR1 SQVTM, CDR2 ANQGSEA. V dropped 4 bases and J dropped 0 bases, with 9 bases sitting between them. The CDR3 sequence is 14 residues long. CDR3 protein: CSVGSGSTNEKLFF. For the CDR3, the DNA is TGCAGCGTTGGGTCCGGATCAACTAATGAAAAACTGTTTTTT.

As to this clonotype: A much larger clone differs by one base, so this may be a read error. The rearrangement joins TRBV12-3 or TRBV12-4 to TRBJ2-3; TRBD1 aligns across 10 bases. CDR3 length: 15 residues. The CDR3 coding sequence is TGTGCCAGCACTTATTCCGGGACAGGGGCAAATACGCGGTATTTT. This encodes CASTYSGTGANTRYF.

Details on this clonotype: Because it lacks the conserved phenylalanine or tryptophan at the end, this CDR3 is likely a read error. The rearrangement links TRBV13 to TRBJ2-3; possible D gene TRBD2, 6 bases. CDR1 and CDR2 from the germline V gene are PRHDT and FYEKMQ (reference sequence). Deletions cut 5 bases from V and 6 bases from J, with 15 bases between. CDR3 length: 14 residues. The CDR3 region is CASSVVGGPDTQYS. CDR3 sequence (DNA): TGTGCCAGCAGCGTAGTGGGGGGTCCCGATACGCAGTATTCT.

This clonotype was seen more than once but under ten times. The chain combines TRBV6-5 with TRBJ2-1, with D perhaps being TRBD1 or TRBD2 (6 bases each). Germline assignment: CDR1 MNHEY and CDR2 SVGAGI. The CDR3 sequence is 16 residues long. Trimming took 2 bases from V and 8 from J, leaving 19 bases between them. The CDR3 nucleotides read TGTGCCAGCAGTTACAGGGGGGCCCCGGATGGCGATGAGCAGTTCTTC. This gives the protein CASSYRGAPDGDEQFF.

The rearrangement uses TRBV20-1 and TRBJ2-1; 8 nucleotides line up with TRBD1. V gave up 3 bases and J gave up 6 bases; unmatched junction bases: 7. Germline CDR1 is DFQATT and CDR2 is SNEGSKA (reference sequence). This CDR3 comprises 14 residues. The CDR3 reads CSARDRVFGNEQFF. The CDR3 DNA sequence: TGCAGTGCTAGGGACAGGGTTTTCGGCAATGAGCAGTTCTTC.

V is TRBV19 and J is TRBJ1-1; a weak D match, TRBD1 (5 bases). Germline V gene data show CDR1 as LNHDA and CDR2 as SQIVND (reference sequence). The V end lost 7 bases, the J end lost 1 base, and 19 bases lay between the germline ends. The CDR3 spans 16 residues. The CDR3 coding sequence is TGTGCCAGTAACATAGGCCAGGGTAGGGCGAACACTGAAGCTTTCTTT. This encodes CASNIGQGRANTEAFF.

Worth noting for this clonotype: A much more abundant neighbour one base away suggests this may be a read error. The rearrangement links TRBV18 to TRBJ2-5, with a weak D call TRBD1 (5 bases). This CDR3 spans 14 amino acids. V gave up 0 bases and J gave up 5 bases, with 10 bases separating them. The V gene's germline CDR1 is KGHSH and CDR2 LQKENI. This CDR3 is CASSPPWGTETQYF. The CDR3 DNA reads as TGTGCCAGCTCACCACCTTGGGGCACCGAGACCCAGTACTTC.

This clonotype was picked up many times. The J gene is TRBJ1-6, the V gene TRBV15, with D uncertain. Germline loops: CDR1 LNHNV, CDR2 YYDKDF (reference sequence). There are 13 residues in the CDR3. V was clipped by 0 bases and J by 10 bases, with 7 bases between them. In nucleotides, the CDR3 is TGTGCCACCAGCAGAGACAGGCTATCACCCCTCCACTTT. This sequence encodes CATSRDRLSPLHF.

This clonotype was seen many times. The J gene is TRBJ1-1, the V gene TRBV11-2, with D possibly TRBD1 on 5 matching bases. There are 15 residues in the CDR3. Germline CDR1 SGHAT, CDR2 FQNNGV. Trimming removed 3 bases from V and 6 bases from J, with 17 bases in between. The CDR3 spells CASSLGLVYTAEAFF. CDR3 DNA: TGTGCCAGCAGCTTGGGGCTTGTCTATACCGCTGAAGCTTTCTTT.

This clonotype was counted many times. The chain carries TRBV7-9 and TRBJ1-1; 10 nucleotides align to TRBD1. The length of the CDR3 is 15 residues. Trimming at V came to 3 bases and at J to 4 bases, leaving 5 bases not matched to a gene. Germline values: CDR1 SEHNR, CDR2 FQNEAQ (reference sequence). DNA of the CDR3: TGTGCCAGCAGCTTGGGACAGGGGTTAGGCACTGAAGCTTTCTTT. This translates into CASSLGQGLGTEAFF. Looking up the rest from reference TRBV7-9 and TRBJ1-1 gives the full variable domain: DTGVSQNPRHKITKRGQNVTFRCDPISEHNRLYWYRQTLGQGPEFLTYFQNEAQLEKSRLLSDRFSAERPKGSFSTLEIQRTEQGDSAMYLCASSLGQGLGTEAFFGQGTRLTVV.

In this sample, this clonotype turned up many times. V gene TRBV2 combines with J gene TRBJ2-5; a weak D match, TRBD2 (7 bases). Trimming cost V 5 bases and J 5 bases, with 30 bases left between them. Germline values: CDR1 SNHLY, CDR2 FYNNEI. The CDR3 is 19 amino acids. The CDR3: CASSYGLAGALGSHETQYF. CDR3 DNA sequence: TGTGCCAGCAGTTATGGTCTTGCGGGGGCCCTAGGTAGCCACGAGACCCAGTACTTC. Supplemented by reference TRBV2 and TRBJ2-5, the full variable domain reads EPEVTQTPSHQVTQMGQEVILRCVPISNHLYFYWYRQILGQKVEFLVSFYNNEISEKSEIFDDQFSVERPDGSNFTLKIRSTKLEDSAMYFCASSYGLAGALGSHETQYFGPGTRLLVL.